In its sample, the clone carrying this T cell receptor beta chain was seen once. Its antigen is not identified. The data are from a study of T cell responses to AZD1222 COVID-19 vaccine. Whole-study findings and limits: Spike-specific TCRs gained breadth and depth after people received two AZD1222 doses. Repertoire collection took place solely once the T cell response had peaked. The donor cohort was predominantly white British with a female majority, and clonal diversity may have been underestimated. AZD1222 recipients seropositive at baseline numbered only five to seven.

Germline lookup yields CDR1 SEHNR and CDR2 FQNEAQ (reference sequence). The germline V and J ends were trimmed by 3 bases and 6 bases, with 5 bases remaining between them. The CDR3 totals 12 residues. Method: immunoSEQ multiplex PCR; TCRdb's copy keeps in-frame clones and lacks some. The table lists roughly 80,000 clones, around nine tenths of them singletons. This chain connects TRBV7-9 to TRBJ1-4; the D is unclear. This receptor was taken from an adult in good health. The material was peripheral blood, obtained on day 0 of MenACWY control vaccination. CDR3 sequence reads: CASSFRDEKLFF. CDR3 in DNA: TGTGCCAGCAGCTTTAGGGATGAAAAACTGTTTTTT.